This T cell receptor (beta chain) stems from a study of blood T cell repertoires in COVID-19. The wider study: Researchers got acute and convalescent COVID-19 samples from the United States, Italy and Spain. The analysed material was cDNA or gDNA that came from T cells, B-cell-depleted T cells, or PBMCs.

The CDR3 has 12 residues. Germline CDR1 ENHRY, CDR2 SYGVKD. V lost 6 bases and J 6 bases, leaving 9 bases between the germline ends. Under the authors' procedure: Amplification with reference gene primers provided the estimates of nucleated cell counts. The repertoire was sequenced with immunoSEQ multiplex PCR; TCRdb's copy has only in-frame clones and lacks some. V and J calls and clone size follow that table, whereas D and trimming were derived from the DNA. The sample has about 28,000 clones; approximately 90% are singletons. Input material: peripheral blood. This TCR came from a man aged 60 to 75 with active COVID-19. The chain carries TRBV10-3 and TRBJ2-1, with D perhaps TRBD1 (5 bases). CDR3 in DNA: TGTGCCATCAGCTTCGACAGCAATGAGCAGTTCTTC. Amino acid sequence: CAISFDSNEQFF.